This T cell receptor (beta chain) was retrieved from a study of blood T cell repertoires in COVID-19 (dated by TCRdb to the early 2020s). The study in broad terms: The collaborator samples originated in the United States, Italy and Spain and spanned the acute and convalescent phases of COVID-19. The dataset comprised deeply sampled blood TCRbeta repertoires from subjects exposed to, actively infected with, or recovered from COVID-19. The sample metadata nearly always contained a de-identified subject ID, COVID-19 status, age in years and sex. The material from the prospective study consisted of cDNA or gDNA derived from T cells, B-cell-depleted T cells, or PBMCs. The repertoires were released in a freely available public database meant as a resource for research on the immune response to SARS-CoV-2. The samples were drawn from the first 160 participants of the ongoing ImmuneRACE study and from 950 to 1,500 subjects provided by 6 global collaborators. HLA class I and class II types, where available, came from metadata supplied by the sample provider rather than from assay-based typing. What the study reported, not specific to this receptor: The quantity of clinical and demographic metadata differed by source and by participant and was supplied without curation.

CDR1 and CDR2 are drawn from the germline V gene: SGHRS, YFSETQ. Relative to germline, V is 7 bases shorter and J is 4 bases shorter, with 12 bases between their ends. Measured from the cysteine to the phenylalanine, the CDR3 is 12 residues long. Only CDR3 DNA is held: 36 bases, read in frame from base 1. Collaborating institutions collected whole blood in K2EDTA tubes following their own protocols. For TCRbeta analysis, collaborator samples were shipped as frozen whole blood, as isolated PBMCs, or as DNA extracted from either sample type. A remark on this clone: The antigen it recognizes is unknown. No much larger clone is present one base from it, and per-base qualities are unavailable.

TCRbeta CDR3 regions were amplified from genomic DNA by means of the immunoSEQ Assay, a bias-controlled multiplex PCR. As for the original processing: The number of nucleated cells in each sample was estimated from the amplification of reference gene primers within the assay. Sequence reads were collapsed and filtered to measure the absolute abundance of every unique TCRbeta CDR3 rearrangement. For each sample, productive Simpson clonality was calculated as the square root of Simpson's diversity index across productive rearrangements. Drawn from immuneACCESS, this table holds only the in-frame rearrangements with V and J called that TCRdb kept. Clones are partly lost; checked studies trace under half to an unresolved V gene and leave the rest unexplained. V, J and clone size derive from that table, while D and trimming were established from the DNA sequence. This sample lists under 250,000 clones; around four fifths were detected once. The ten top clones hold roughly 8% of the sample.

The sequence was collected from a woman in her 50s with acute or convalescent COVID-19. The receptor chain draws on TRBV5-1 and TRBJ2-7; the D gene is possibly TRBD1, with 5 bases matching. The specimen sequenced was peripheral blood. The DNA is as follows: TGCGCCAGCCGGCAGGGCATGTACGAGCAGTACTTC. Protein translation: CASRQGMYEQYF.